This T cell receptor beta chain was sequenced during a study of blood T cell repertoires in COVID-19. The overall study: T cells, B-cell-depleted T cells, or PBMCs supplied cDNA or gDNA.

Seattle enrolled patients during active infection and tracked them longitudinally. As processed by the authors: Counts of nucleated cells, estimated from reference gene primer amplification, were obtained. Libraries were prepared by immunoSEQ multiplex PCR; TCRdb keeps only in-frame clonotypes and omits some of them. D and trimming were read from the DNA, whereas the V and J calls and clone size are those reported in that table. The repertoire holds about 180,000 clones, with around four fifths as singletons. The CDR3 runs to 15 residues. Germline CDR1 and CDR2: LNHDA and SQIVND (reference sequence). With 5 bases removed from V and 2 bases from J, the gap between germline ends came to 15 bases.

The sequence was collected from a woman between 65 and 79 years old with COVID-19, enrolled during active disease. Sequencing used peripheral blood. The genes are TRBV19 and TRBJ2-5; a weak D match, TRBD2 (6 bases). CDR3 loop: CASSRGGDRQETQYF. As DNA, the CDR3 is TGTGCCAGTAGTCGCGGCGGGGATAGGCAAGAGACCCAGTACTTC.